These 26 T cell receptor beta chains originate from one sample sequenced in a study of blood T cells in healthy people across ages. A second PCR, run for about 6 to 12 cycles, used a sample-barcoded 5' primer plus a J-beta primer mix. A single record per CDR3 protein comes from TCRdb applying MiXCR to the 5' RACE reads. Of around 940,000 distinct CDR3 sequences in the sample, roughly 51% were seen once. The sequencing input was blood. These receptors were obtained from a woman aged 60-75 years in good health.

The V gene is TRBV28, the J gene TRBJ1-2; no clear D. Germline V lookup: CDR1 MDHEN, CDR2 SYDVKM. Trimming took off 5 bases at V and 8 bases at J, with 18 bases between the two ends. This CDR3 contains 14 residues. The chain's CDR3 is CASSLFGRSWGYTF. DNA of the CDR3: TGTGCCAGCAGTCTCTTCGGGAGGAGCTGGGGCTACACCTTC.

CDR3 residues: CASSSNREGQETQYF. CDR3 DNA sequence: TGTGCCAGCAGTTCCAACAGGGAGGGTCAAGAGACCCAGTACTTC. The rearrangement uses TRBV27 and TRBJ2-5, with a tentative D call TRBD2 (7 bases). Germline V CDR1 and CDR2: MNHEY, SMNVEV (reference sequence). The V gene lost 4 bases and the J gene lost 2 bases, with 14 bases spanning the gap. The CDR3 covers 15 residues.

The chain couples TRBV7-2 to TRBJ2-1; 8 bases align to TRBD2. Per the germline V gene, CDR1 is SGHTA and CDR2 is FQGNSA. V lost 3 bases and J lost 3; bases outside the gene matches: 4. CDR3 length equals 15 residues. The CDR3 loop reads CASSLASGGYNEQFF. DNA of the CDR3: TGTGCCAGCAGCTTGGCCAGCGGGGGCTACAATGAGCAGTTCTTC. Full variable domain (rest looked up from reference TRBV7-2 and TRBJ2-1): GAGVSQSPSNKVTEKGKDVELRCDPISGHTALYWYRQSLGQGLEFLIYFQGNSAPDKSGLPSDRFSAERTGGSVSTLTIQRTQQEDSAVYLCASSLASGGYNEQFFGPGTRLTVL.

Points on this clonotype: The conserved final phenylalanine or tryptophan is absent from the CDR3, which likely points to a read error. The DNA for the CDR3 is TGTGCCAGCAGTTGGGATGGCTATGCCAGCTACGAGCAGTACATC. Its protein is CASSWDGYASYEQYI. The chain joins TRBV27 to TRBJ2-1; D is ambiguous. The DNA matches TRBJ2-7 better at its end, which makes the J call doubtful. The germline gives CDR1 MNHEY, CDR2 SMNVEV (reference sequence). This CDR3 has 15 residues.

This rearrangement joins TRBV28 to TRBJ2-7, with 9 positions matching TRBD2. Germline values: CDR1 MDHEN, CDR2 SYDVKM. With 6 bases clipped from V and 3 bases from J, the junction kept 3 bases outside the gene matches. The CDR3 has 13 amino acids. The CDR3 sequence is CASRRSGSYEQYF. CDR3 in DNA: TGTGCCAGCAGACGTAGCGGGAGCTACGAGCAGTACTTC.

The rearrangement joins TRBV11-2 to TRBJ2-4, with D possibly being TRBD2 (5 bases). Trimming removed 4 bases at V and 1 base at J, with 11 bases between. Germline-derived CDR1 and CDR2 are SGHAT and FQNNGV. This CDR3 has 15 amino acids. The CDR3 DNA sequence: TGTGCCAGCAGCTCCGGGTGGGAGGCCAAAAACATTCAGTACTTC. Protein sequence: CASSSGWEAKNIQYF.

This clonotype showed up just a few times. This chain connects TRBV2 to TRBJ2-5; weak D call: TRBD1 (5 bases). The CDR3 runs 13 residues. V was pared by 2 bases and J by 5 bases, with 9 bases between. The germline gives CDR1 SNHLY, CDR2 FYNNEI. CDR3 protein: CASSEKGLETQYF. The CDR3 nucleotides read TGTGCCAGCAGTGAAAAGGGGTTGGAGACCCAGTACTTC. Complete variable domain (other parts from reference TRBV2 and TRBJ2-5): EPEVTQTPSHQVTQMGQEVILRCVPISNHLYFYWYRQILGQKVEFLVSFYNNEISEKSEIFDDQFSVERPDGSNFTLKIRSTKLEDSAMYFCASSEKGLETQYFGPGTRLLVL.

This rearrangement joins TRBV7-3 to TRBJ2-1; D is unclear. Looked up from germline, CDR1 is SGHTA and CDR2 is FQGTGA. This CDR3 is built from 16 residues. V shed 2 bases and J shed 0 bases, with 11 bases lying between them. The CDR3 bases are TGTGCCAGCAGCTTACTAGGTCTGAGCTCCTACAATGAGCAGTTCTTC. Its translation is CASSLLGLSSYNEQFF.

DNA of the CDR3: TGTGCCAGCAGCGGACCCCCTGGAGATACGCAGTATTTT. Protein: CASSGPPGDTQYF. V and J are TRBV28 and TRBJ2-3; D gene unclear. Germline CDR1 MDHEN, CDR2 SYDVKM. The CDR3 is made up of 13 amino acids. Trimming pared 6 bases from V and 5 bases from J, leaving 12 bases between.

This clonotype has ten or more counts. The V and J genes are TRBV5-1 and TRBJ2-5; 8 bases are a match to TRBD1. The length of the CDR3 is 14 residues. Germline V gene data show CDR1 as SGHRS and CDR2 as YFSETQ. With V trimmed by 4 bases and J by 6 bases, 8 bases remained unmatched. CDR3: CASSTGQGGKTQYF. CDR3 sequence (DNA): TGCGCCAGCAGCACAGGACAGGGAGGAAAGACCCAGTACTTC.

This clonotype was picked up a small number of times. The chain couples TRBV20-1 to TRBJ2-7, with TRBD1 matching 7 bases. Germline V lookup: CDR1 DFQATT, CDR2 SNEGSKA (reference sequence). This CDR3 is built from 15 residues. With 6 bases clipped from V and 2 bases from J, the junction kept 13 bases outside the gene matches. The CDR3, as DNA: TGCAGTGCCAACGGAGTTGGACAGGCGACCTACGAGCAGTACTTC. Residues: CSANGVGQATYEQYF.

The chain links TRBV21-1 to TRBJ2-1. TRBV21-1 corresponds to a pseudogene. The CDR3 sequence is 18 residues long. The DNA for the CDR3 is TGTGCCAGCAGGATATTCGACTCTCAACGGGTGTCCTACAATGAGCAGTTCTTC. It specifies CASRIFDSQRVSYNEQFF.

In its sample, this clonotype was seen a few times. The V call is TRBV10-3, the J call TRBJ2-1; D might be TRBD2 (5 bases). The germline V and J ends were trimmed by 8 bases and 1 base, with 18 bases remaining between them. Germline loops: CDR1 ENHRY, CDR2 SYGVKD. The length of the CDR3 is 16 residues. CDR3 protein: CAISSPTGISYNEQFF. The CDR3 DNA is TGTGCCATCTCCAGCCCAACGGGAATATCCTACAATGAGCAGTTCTTC.

The chain employs TRBV7-8 and TRBJ1-2; no definite D call. The CDR3 is made up of 13 amino acids. V dropped 1 base and J dropped 2 bases, with 5 bases sitting between them. The germline CDR1 and CDR2 sequences are SGHVS and FQNEAQ. The CDR3 nucleotides are TGTGCCAGCAGCTTAGATATAAACTATGGCTACACCTTC. This translates into CASSLDINYGYTF.

The genes are TRBV19 and TRBJ2-5; 13 positions agree with TRBD2. The better agreement between TRBJ2-7 and the DNA end casts doubt on the J call. The CDR3 consists of 15 residues. Germline V gives CDR1 LNHDA, CDR2 SQIVND (reference sequence). This chain's CDR3 is CASSMGTSGTVEQYF. Here the CDR3 DNA reads TGTGCCAGTAGTATGGGGACTAGCGGGACCGTCGAGCAGTACTTC.

The chain couples TRBV4-3 to TRBJ1-2; D not resolved. The CDR3 length is 16 residues. Germline-derived CDR1 and CDR2 are LGHNA and YSLEER. V lost 0 bases and J lost 2, with 13 bases in between. CDR3: CASSQEILDGNYGYTF. CDR3 DNA sequence: TGCGCCAGCAGCCAAGAGATCTTGGACGGGAACTATGGCTACACCTTC.

This clonotype showed up just once. The chain links TRBV28 to TRBJ1-2, with D tentatively TRBD1 (5 bases). CDR3 length: 15 residues. Trimming removed 6 bases at V and 7 bases at J, with 21 bases between. Germline-derived CDR1 and CDR2 are MDHEN and SYDVKM. CDR3 amino acids: CASRGAHKGTGGYTF. In nucleotides, the CDR3 is TGTGCCAGCAGAGGGGCTCATAAGGGTACTGGTGGCTACACCTTC.

The genes are TRBV7-6 and TRBJ2-7, with D uncertain. Germline-derived CDR1 and CDR2 are SGHVS and FNYEAQ. The CDR3 is 13 residues long. Trimming removed 3 bases at V and 4 bases at J, with 10 bases between. CDR3: CASSFYFGYEQYF. The CDR3 bases are TGTGCCAGCAGCTTCTATTTCGGGTACGAGCAGTACTTC.

V and J are TRBV12-5 and TRBJ2-7; D is unclear. Germline CDR1 is LGHNT and CDR2 is FRNRAP. The length of the CDR3 is 16 residues. The V end lost 2 bases, the J end lost 7 bases, and 21 bases lay between the germline ends. In DNA form, the CDR3 reads TGTGCTAGTGGTTTGACGGGTTCCAAGCCTTACAATGAGCAGTACTTC. Translated, it gives CASGLTGSKPYNEQYF.

The V and J genes are TRBV5-6 and TRBJ2-5; TRBD2 agrees at 9 bases. The V gene's germline CDR1 is SGHDT and CDR2 YYEEEE. The CDR3 runs to 16 residues. The J segment lost 5 bases and the V segment lost 1 base, leaving 9 bases of the junction unmatched. CDR3 amino acids: CASSLRREGPRETQYF. The CDR3 bases are TGTGCCAGCAGCTTGAGGCGGGAGGGCCCTCGTGAGACCCAGTACTTC.

This clonotype was seen a few times. The J gene is TRBJ2-5, the V gene TRBV7-2; TRBD2 is a possible D gene (6 bases). CDR1 and CDR2 (germline): SGHTA, FQGNSA. CDR3 length equals 14 residues. The V end lost 3 bases, the J end lost 5 bases, and 13 bases lay between the germline ends. The CDR3 loop is CASSFMGGGETQYF. DNA for the CDR3: TGTGCCAGCAGCTTTATGGGGGGTGGTGAGACCCAGTACTTC. The full variable domain, with the rest looked up from reference TRBV7-2 and TRBJ2-5, is GAGVSQSPSNKVTEKGKDVELRCDPISGHTALYWYRQSLGQGLEFLIYFQGNSAPDKSGLPSDRFSAERTGGSVSTLTIQRTQQEDSAVYLCASSFMGGGETQYFGPGTRLLVL.

The rearrangement uses TRBV29-1 and TRBJ2-2, with a possible D match to TRBD1 (5 bases). Per germline, CDR1 SQVTM and CDR2 ANQGSEA. This CDR3 comprises 12 residues. Trimming cost V 5 bases and J 4 bases, with 8 bases left between them. The CDR3 nucleotides are TGCAGCGTTTATCAGGGCACCGGGGAGCTGTTTTTT. Amino acids: CSVYQGTGELFF.

This clonotype has just a few counts. The genes are TRBV7-9 and TRBJ2-5; D is unclear. The V and J ends lost 7 bases and 2 bases respectively, with 17 bases between them. The CDR3 is 15 amino acids. Germline lookup yields CDR1 SEHNR and CDR2 FQNEAQ (reference sequence). The CDR3 DNA reads TGTGCCAGCACTCTTCCCGAGGCTAGACAAGAGACCCAGTACTTC. Protein sequence: CASTLPEARQETQYF.

J is TRBJ2-5 and V is TRBV27, with no clear D. Germline CDR1 and CDR2: MNHEY and SMNVEV (reference sequence). Trimming pared 0 bases from V and 11 bases from J, leaving 13 bases between. The CDR3 is made up of 13 amino acids. CDR3 nucleotide sequence: TGTGCCAGCAGTTTATCCGCTTACAATGAGCAGTACTTC. Encoded protein: CASSLSAYNEQYF.

This clonotype was detected a few times. The chain couples TRBV25-1 to TRBJ2-1; 8 positions match TRBD1. The CDR3 has 16 amino acids. The J segment lost 1 base and the V segment lost 2 bases, leaving 4 bases of the junction unmatched. The germline V gene encodes CDR1 MGHDK and CDR2 SYGVNS. The CDR3 loop is CASSEPDRGSYNEQFF. Here the CDR3 DNA reads TGTGCCAGCAGTGAACCCGACAGGGGTTCCTACAATGAGCAGTTCTTC.

There are a few counts of this clonotype. The chain employs TRBV20-1 and TRBJ2-1, with TRBD2 matching over 15 bases. The CDR3 has 18 amino acids. Losses at the gene ends were 4 bases for V and 0 bases for J; bases not matched to a gene: 7. The germline V gene has CDR1 DFQATT and CDR2 SNEGSKA (reference sequence). The DNA of the CDR3 is TGCAGTGCTACGGGACTAGCGGGAGGCTTAAGCTCCTACAATGAGCAGTTCTTC. Amino acid sequence: CSATGLAGGLSSYNEQFF.